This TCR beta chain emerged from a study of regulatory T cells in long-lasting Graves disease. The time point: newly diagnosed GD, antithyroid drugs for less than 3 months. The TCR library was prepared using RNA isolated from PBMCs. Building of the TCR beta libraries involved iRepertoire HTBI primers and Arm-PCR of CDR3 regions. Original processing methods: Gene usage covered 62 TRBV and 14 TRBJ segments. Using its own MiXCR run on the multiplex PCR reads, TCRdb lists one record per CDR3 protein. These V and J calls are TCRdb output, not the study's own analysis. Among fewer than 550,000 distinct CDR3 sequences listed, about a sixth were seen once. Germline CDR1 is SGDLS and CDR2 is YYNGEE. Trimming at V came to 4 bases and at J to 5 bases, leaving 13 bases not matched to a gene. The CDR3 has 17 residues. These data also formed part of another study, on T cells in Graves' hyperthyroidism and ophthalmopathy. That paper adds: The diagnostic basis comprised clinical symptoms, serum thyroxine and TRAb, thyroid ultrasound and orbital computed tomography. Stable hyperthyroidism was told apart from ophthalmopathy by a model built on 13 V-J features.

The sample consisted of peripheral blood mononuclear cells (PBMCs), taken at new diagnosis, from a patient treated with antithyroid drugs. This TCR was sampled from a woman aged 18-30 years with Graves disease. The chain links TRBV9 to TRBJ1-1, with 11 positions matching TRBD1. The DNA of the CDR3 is TGTGCCAGCAGCCCCCGGACAGGGGGCTACGCTTGGACTGAAGCTTTCTTT. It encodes CASSPRTGGYAWTEAFF.